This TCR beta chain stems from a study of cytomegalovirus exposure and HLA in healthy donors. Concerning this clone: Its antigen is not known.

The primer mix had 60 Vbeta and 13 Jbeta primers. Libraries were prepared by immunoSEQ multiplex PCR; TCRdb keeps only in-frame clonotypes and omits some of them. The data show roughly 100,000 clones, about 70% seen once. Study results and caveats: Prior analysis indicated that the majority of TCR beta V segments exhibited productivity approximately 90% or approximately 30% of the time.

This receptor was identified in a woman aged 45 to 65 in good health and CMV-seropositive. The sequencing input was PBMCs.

CDR3 sequence reads: CASSGQPKEKLFF. The CDR3 bases are TGTGCCAGCTCTGGACAGCCAAAGGAAAAACTGTTTTTT. V usage is TRBV18 and J usage is TRBJ1-4, with D possibly matching TRBD1 (6 bases). CDR1 and CDR2 (germline): KGHSH, LQKENI. The CDR3 has 13 residues. V was cut by 6 bases and J by 8 bases, with 13 bases left in between.